The T cell receptor (beta chain) described here comes from a study of T cells expressing NK-cell markers. This CDR3 is 17 amino acids long. Germline lookup yields CDR1 MNHEY and CDR2 SVGAGI. Following a re-call of the 5' RACE reads, TCRdb has one entry per CDR3 protein and lacks DNA. Its clone listing holds roughly 350,000 distinct CDR3 sequences. This TCR was recovered from a man between 18 and 69 years old in good health. Sample: blood T cells: a sorted CD56 or NKG2C T cell subset, CD4+ or CD8+ T cells, or bulk PBMC T cells (not recorded which). The chain links TRBV6-5 to TRBJ1-6; TCRdb indicates TRBD1, and absent DNA this call remains unverified. This CDR3 is CASSYSTGMNRNSPLHF.